One sample yielded the 19 T cell receptor beta chains listed below, sequenced in a study of T cells after yellow fever vaccination. A single record per CDR3 protein comes from TCRdb applying MiXCR to the 5' RACE reads. The data show about 57,000 distinct CDR3 sequences, 6.5% to 9% seen once. The input for sequencing was CD8+ T cells sorted from PBMCs, taken 15 days after the yellow fever booster vaccination. These receptors originate from a man aged 25-40 years who received the YFV17D yellow fever vaccine.

This clonotype has a count of ten or more. The rearrangement links TRBV9 to TRBJ1-1; TRBD1 aligns across 7 bases. The trim removed 5 bases at V and 1 base at J, leaving 11 bases unmatched. The CDR3 is 16 amino acids. CDR1 and CDR2 (germline): SGDLS, YYNGEE. This CDR3 is CASSAGGGGPNTEAFF. In DNA, the CDR3 is TGTGCCAGCAGTGCCGGGGGAGGGGGCCCGAACACTGAAGCTTTCTTT.

This clonotype was detected many times. This chain uses TRBV14 with TRBJ2-1; 12 bases line up with TRBD1. V was clipped by 1 base and J by 8 bases; unmatched bases: 9. The CDR3 length is 17 residues. The germline gives CDR1 SGHDN, CDR2 FVKESK. Written as DNA, the CDR3 is TGTGCCAGCAGCCAAGGACCCCGGGACAGGGGGCTCCATGAGCAGTTCTTC. Amino acids: CASSQGPRDRGLHEQFF.

This clonotype was picked up many times. The chain combines TRBV7-2 with TRBJ2-7; D remains unclear. The CDR3 contains 13 residues. With 5 bases removed from V and 6 bases from J, the gap between germline ends came to 14 bases. Germline CDR1 reads SGHTA; CDR2 reads FQGNSA. For the CDR3, the DNA is TGTGCCAGCAGCCCCCGGATTCTTGGCGAGCAGTACTTC. Residues: CASSPRILGEQYF. Drawing the rest from reference TRBV7-2 and TRBJ2-7, the complete variable domain is GAGVSQSPSNKVTEKGKDVELRCDPISGHTALYWYRQSLGQGLEFLIYFQGNSAPDKSGLPSDRFSAERTGGSVSTLTIQRTQQEDSAVYLCASSPRILGEQYFGPGTRLTVT.

Ten or more counts support this clonotype. J is TRBJ2-1 and V is TRBV7-9; D is perhaps TRBD1 or TRBD2 (5 bases each). With 3 bases removed from V and 10 bases from J, the gap between germline ends came to 10 bases. This CDR3 is built from 12 residues. CDR1 is SEHNR, CDR2 FQNEAQ, per germline (reference sequence). CDR3 amino acids: CASSLGTGEQFF. The CDR3 DNA reads as TGTGCCAGCAGCTTGGGGACGGGCGAGCAGTTCTTC.

The chain has TRBV5-4 and TRBJ2-7, with D perhaps TRBD1 (6 bases). Germline V gives CDR1 SGHNT, CDR2 YYREEE (reference sequence). Trimming removed 2 bases at V and 6 bases at J, with 18 bases between. This CDR3 contains 15 residues. The CDR3 reads CASSFKGESPGEQYF. The CDR3 region has the DNA TGTGCCAGCAGCTTTAAGGGGGAATCCCCCGGCGAGCAGTACTTC.

J is TRBJ1-2 and V is TRBV29-1; D not resolved. The ends were cut back, 7 bases at V and 8 bases at J, with 23 bases in the middle. The CDR3 contains 14 residues. Germline CDR1 is SQVTM and CDR2 is ANQGSEA. CDR3 in amino acids: CSAPQTGMIGGYTF. The DNA for the CDR3 is TGCAGCGCCCCCCAGACGGGCATGATTGGGGGCTACACCTTC. The full variable domain, in which reference TRBV29-1 and TRBJ1-2 provide the parts outside the CDR3, is SAVISQKPSRDICQRGTSLTIQCQVDSQVTMMFWYRQQPGQSLTLIATANQGSEATYESGFVIDKFPISRPNLTFSTLTVSNMSPEDSSIYLCSAPQTGMIGGYTFGSGTRLTVV.

The gene calls are TRBV9 and TRBJ2-1, with D maybe TRBD2 (6 bases). Trimming removed 4 bases at V and 8 bases at J, with 19 bases between. The CDR3 consists of 15 residues. The germline CDR1 and CDR2 sequences are SGDLS and YYNGEE. CDR3 in DNA: TGTGCCAGCAGCCGACTACCGGGGACTGGCGATGAGCAGTTCTTC. Translation: CASSRLPGTGDEQFF.

This clonotype was observed many times. The V gene is TRBV4-2, the J gene TRBJ2-5; no reliable D call. In germline, CDR1 is LGHNA, CDR2 YNFKEQ. The V end was cut by 4 bases, the J end by 10 bases, with 16 bases between. CDR3 length: 13 amino acids. The CDR3 region is CASSPIDRSDQYF. Here the CDR3 DNA reads TGTGCCAGCAGCCCGATAGACCGTTCGGACCAGTACTTC.

This clonotype was seen repeatedly, ten times or more. DNA for the CDR3: TGCAGCGGGGGGGTGAGCTCCTACGAGCAGTACTTC. Its protein is CSGGVSSYEQYF. This sequence joins TRBV29-1 and TRBJ2-7, with D possibly matching TRBD2 (6 bases). The length of the CDR3 is 12 residues. The V end was cut by 7 bases, the J end by 0 bases, with 10 bases between. Germline V CDR1 and CDR2: SQVTM, ANQGSEA.

This clonotype was counted at least ten times. The V and J genes are TRBV12-3 or TRBV12-4 and TRBJ2-1; 13 bases are shared with TRBD2. With 1 base clipped from V and 8 bases from J, the junction kept 8 bases outside the gene matches. CDR3 length equals 17 residues. CDR3 nucleotide sequence: TGTGCCAGCAGTTTAGAGTCCACTAGCGGGAGGGTGCATGAGCAGTTCTTC. It translates to CASSLESTSGRVHEQFF.

This clonotype was observed many times. The chain couples TRBV7-2 to TRBJ2-1, with TRBD2 matching over 11 bases. Unmatched junction bases numbered 6, after V lost 7 bases and J lost 4 bases. Per germline, CDR1 SGHTA and CDR2 FQGNSA. The CDR3 extends over 15 amino acids. In DNA, the CDR3 is TGTGCCAGCACCGCGGGACTAGCGGATTACAATGAGCAGTTCTTC. It encodes CASTAGLADYNEQFF.

This clonotype has a count of ten or more. This chain joins TRBV27 and TRBJ2-3; 10 positions match TRBD2. CDR3 length: 16 residues. The junction had 7 bases not matched to a gene; V was cut back by 4 bases and J by 3 bases. Germline loops: CDR1 MNHEY, CDR2 SMNVEV (reference sequence). The CDR3 here is CASSSVSGRLTDTQYF. The CDR3 DNA is TGTGCCAGCAGTTCCGTTAGCGGGAGGCTGACAGATACGCAGTATTTT.

This clonotype was counted at least ten times. V is TRBV12-3 or TRBV12-4 and J is TRBJ2-1; TRBD2 aligns across 9 bases. V lost 6 bases to trimming and J lost 8 bases; unmatched junction nucleotides: 8. The CDR3 has 14 residues. DNA for the CDR3: TGTGCCAGCAGACAAACCGGGACTAGCTATGAGCAGTTCTTC. Amino acid sequence: CASRQTGTSYEQFF.

This clonotype occurred many times. The gene calls are TRBV27 and TRBJ2-7; D is undetermined. CDR1 and CDR2 (germline): MNHEY, SMNVEV (reference sequence). The CDR3 contains 14 residues. Trimming shortened V by 0 bases and J by 4 bases, and 10 bases separated the two germline ends. CDR3: CASSLSLGGYEQYF. CDR3 DNA: TGTGCCAGCAGTTTATCGTTAGGCGGATACGAGCAGTACTTC.

This clonotype was picked up many times. The chain uses TRBV2 and TRBJ2-7; the match to TRBD1 covers 8 bases. Trimming at V came to 6 bases and at J to 5 bases, leaving 9 bases not matched to a gene. CDR1 and CDR2 (germline): SNHLY, FYNNEI. This CDR3 spans 14 amino acids. The CDR3 loop reads CASRAGQGINEQYF. The DNA of the CDR3 is TGTGCCAGCAGGGCAGGACAGGGAATCAACGAGCAGTACTTC.

This clonotype has at least ten counts. The V and J genes are TRBV13 and TRBJ1-1; D gene unclear. This CDR3 has 16 residues. Trimming took off 5 bases at V and 4 bases at J, with 20 bases between the two ends. Germline values: CDR1 PRHDT, CDR2 FYEKMQ (reference sequence). The CDR3 spells CASSVTPVPATTEAFF. CDR3 in DNA: TGTGCCAGCAGCGTCACCCCGGTTCCAGCGACCACTGAAGCTTTCTTT.

This clonotype has a count of ten or more. Written as DNA, the CDR3 is TGTGCCAGCAGTGAACAGAACACCGGGGAGCTGTTTTTT. Translating gives CASSEQNTGELFF. The rearrangement uses TRBV25-1 and TRBJ2-2; D gene uncertain. This CDR3 has 13 amino acids. V gave up 2 bases and J gave up 1 base, with 2 bases separating them. Per germline, CDR1 MGHDK and CDR2 SYGVNS.

This clonotype appeared many times. CDR3 amino acids: CASSYVFIGQGLDNEQFF. The CDR3 bases are TGTGCCAGCAGTTACGTGTTCATCGGTCAGGGGCTCGACAATGAGCAGTTCTTC. The chain uses TRBV6-5 and TRBJ2-1; maybe TRBD1 (6 bases). Germline V gives CDR1 MNHEY, CDR2 SVGAGI. V gave up 2 bases and J gave up 5 bases, with 22 bases separating them. CDR3 size: 18 residues.

This clonotype was counted at least ten times. The chain recombines TRBV20-1 with TRBJ2-1, with 9 bases aligning to TRBD1. The CDR3 contains 15 residues. J was trimmed by 7 bases and V by 8 bases; bases with no gene match: 15. CDR1 and CDR2 (germline): DFQATT, SNEGSKA (reference sequence). The CDR3 DNA follows: TGCAGTACCATCCTAGGGACAGGGCCATCTAATGAGCAGTTCTTC. It translates to CSTILGTGPSNEQFF.